The T cell receptor (beta chain) under discussion was sequenced for a study of identical twins. MiXCR, applied by TCRdb to the 5' RACE reads, yields one record per CDR3 protein. Of approximately 300,000 distinct CDR3 sequences listed, over 8.5% are singletons. Trimming took 10 bases from V and 6 from J, leaving 15 bases between them. The CDR3 covers 13 residues. Points from the study as a whole: Memory repertoires lacked the insertion deficit that abundant cord blood beta clonotypes showed. Weaker excess twin sharing was seen among beta out-of-frame sequences. Out-of-frame alpha sequences shared by twins showed excess low generation probability.

This clonotype was detected many times. Its antigen is as yet unknown. Donors uniformly comprised healthy Caucasians. The sample was also reused in another study, on yellow fever vaccine responses in identical twins.

This sequence was found in a woman younger than 30 in good health. Material for sequencing was CD8+ T cells sorted from blood. The chain combines TRBV12-3 or TRBV12-4 with TRBJ2-2; perhaps TRBD2 as D (6 bases). In DNA, the CDR3 is TGTGCCACCCGGCCGGAGGGGCCCGGGGAGCTGTTTTTT. This codes for CATRPEGPGELFF.